A single TCR beta chain is shown here with its context. This CDR3 region has 17 residues. Trimming shortened V by 4 bases and J by 1 base, and 19 bases separated the two germline ends. The V gene's germline CDR1 is LNHNV and CDR2 YYDKDF (reference sequence). TCR beta VDJ combinations and CDR3 sequences were profiled from genomic DNA. TCRdb recomputed calls from the reads with MiXCR, one row per CDR3 protein. The table shows fewer than 200,000 distinct CDR3 sequences, with 55% to 75% occurring only once. This sample was taken from a study of CD8+CD57+ T cells in acquired aplastic anemia. The sequence was collected from a human donor in good health. Sequenced input: sorted CD4+, CD8+, or CD8+CD57+ T cells (not recorded which) from PBMCs. The rearrangement uses TRBV15 and TRBJ1-1; no definite D call. CDR3 region: CATSTDRASEANTEAFF. DNA of the CDR3: TGTGCCACCAGCACTGACCGGGCTAGTGAAGCGAACACTGAAGCTTTCTTT.